This T cell receptor beta chain was identified in a study of blood T cells in healthy people across ages (dated by TCRdb to the mid-2010s). Regarding the research as a whole: In model experiments, template switching captured about one uniquely barcoded TCR beta cDNA molecule for every two T cells. Donors of different ages were randomly distributed across sequencing lanes to avoid experimental bias. Using deep sequencing normalized with unique cDNA molecular identifiers, the study measured how TCR beta repertoire diversity changes with age. For two donors (one aged 18 to 29 and one aged 80 or older), the study analyzed two additional independent replicas of 1 million unique cDNA reads from the same blood draw. Donors were grouped into four age groups: young (average roughly 17 years), middle-aged (about 40), aged (about 59) and long-lived (less than 85).

Paper-wide results and their limitations: Total diversity estimates from one million sequenced T cells were considered lower bounds and underestimates. Bulk unsorted PBMC profiling prevented conclusive comparison of naive and antigen-experienced compartments. Compared with the aged group, the long-lived group had more naive CD4+ T cells, fewer expanded clones and increased TCR diversity, a pattern suggesting age selection. As age increased, observed TCR beta diversity per million T cells dropped in a roughly linear way, and a significant reduction was already evident by age roughly 40. A strong correlation was found between observed TCR beta diversity and the percentage of naive T cells measured by flow cytometry. Donor CMV infection status was unknown, potentially confounding age-related changes in expanded clonotypes.

CDR1 and CDR2, per the germline V gene, are SGHAT and FQNNGV. The CDR3, from cysteine to phenylalanine, totals 16 residues. Only the CDR3 portion is preserved as DNA: 48 bases, with reading frame beginning at the first base. The junction shows trimming of 5 bases on V and 3 bases on J, plus 20 bases between the germline ends. In regard to this clonotype: The clone's antigen remains unknown. Base qualities are not provided; no much larger clone lies one nucleotide away.

Library generation was performed with 5' RACE. Sequenced on an Illumina HiSeq 2500. A second PCR of about 7 to 12 cycles was run with a J-beta primer mix and a sample-barcoded 5' primer. A unique molecular identifier was introduced onto each TCR beta cDNA molecule by a template-switch 5' adaptor carrying 12 random nucleotides. Each sample yielded at least 3 million CDR3-containing paired-end reads. First-strand cDNA synthesis was performed from all RNA using the Mint cDNA synthesis kit, with priming by a TRBC-specific oligonucleotide. Following uracil-DNA glycosylase treatment, all cDNA underwent a first 18-cycle PCR with the universal primers M1SS and BC2_uni_R. Turning to the authors' computational methods: For normalization, 1 million high-quality reads, each with a distinct molecular identifier, were randomly selected from each sample. Reads with shared molecular identifiers were discarded instead of being binned into consensus sequences. MiTCR, run with a Q25 quality threshold and the strictest error-elimination algorithm, handled CDR3 identification, clonotype clustering and error correction. A nonparametric unseen species model with Euler transformation was used to estimate a lower bound on total TCR beta diversity. The raw public reads went through TCRdb reprocessing: fastp at Q25, MiXCR clone calling, in-frame beta chains kept. CDR3 protein duplicates are merged, each entry listing the most common genes and DNA. These V and J calls originate from TCRdb's pipeline instead of the authors' own analysis. Present in this sample are about a million distinct CDR3 sequences, roughly 50% of which were seen just once. Clones ranked in the top ten supply over 20% of the sample.

Systemically healthy Caucasian individuals from Russia, about 38 in total and aged about 6 to 90 years, were included as donors. Approximately 10 milliliters of peripheral blood were collected from each donor into EDTA-treated Vacutainer tubes. Ficoll-Paque density-gradient centrifugation was used to isolate PBMCs, with at least 6.5 million obtained per sample. Trizol reagent was used to extract total RNA from PBMCs, with at least 5.5 micrograms per sample. Naive CD45RAhigh/CD27high T cell percentages were measured by flow cytometry on a PBMC aliquot from every donor. This chain is built from TRBV11-2 and TRBJ2-7; D gene: possibly TRBD1, on 6 matching bases. The receptor was derived from a woman in her fifties or sixties in good health. Sequencing used blood. The CDR3 protein sequence reads: CASSPPGTYIIYEQYF. The DNA reads TGTGCCAGCAGCCCCCCGGGGACATATATTATCTACGAGCAGTACTTC.